This entry features one T cell receptor (beta chain) sequence. When the RNA was reverse transcribed, random hexamers were used with an input of about 0.5 to 1 ug. With immunoSEQ multiplex PCR, TCR beta CDR3 was amplified across 54 Vbeta and 13 Jbeta. MiXCR, applied by TCRdb to the immunoSEQ multiplex PCR reads, yields one record per CDR3 protein. This sample has under 200,000 distinct CDR3 sequences; 75% to 95% occur once, and the top ten carry over 0.075%. This record comes from a study of CD8 T cells in Susac syndrome. About the study: At the time their blood was drawn, patients with Susac syndrome were either therapy-naive, on corticosteroids (with some of them also receiving intravenous immunoglobulin), or on intravenous immunoglobulin alone.

This CDR3 region has 13 residues. The germline V gene has CDR1 MNHEY and CDR2 SMNVEV (reference sequence). The germline V and J ends were trimmed by 5 bases and 7 bases, with 15 bases remaining between them. Sequencing of TCR beta was carried out in blood CD8+ and CD4+ T cells. TEMRA cells were enriched by FACS, and CD4+ and CD8+ T cells were negatively isolated. What was sequenced was CD4+ T cells from PBMCs. The TCR originated in a human donor with Susac syndrome. This chain uses TRBV27 with TRBJ2-7, with D possibly matching TRBD2 (7 bases). CDR3: CASSPSGGIEQYF. CDR3 nucleotide sequence: TGTGCCAGCAGTCCTTCGGGGGGCATAGAGCAGTACTTC.